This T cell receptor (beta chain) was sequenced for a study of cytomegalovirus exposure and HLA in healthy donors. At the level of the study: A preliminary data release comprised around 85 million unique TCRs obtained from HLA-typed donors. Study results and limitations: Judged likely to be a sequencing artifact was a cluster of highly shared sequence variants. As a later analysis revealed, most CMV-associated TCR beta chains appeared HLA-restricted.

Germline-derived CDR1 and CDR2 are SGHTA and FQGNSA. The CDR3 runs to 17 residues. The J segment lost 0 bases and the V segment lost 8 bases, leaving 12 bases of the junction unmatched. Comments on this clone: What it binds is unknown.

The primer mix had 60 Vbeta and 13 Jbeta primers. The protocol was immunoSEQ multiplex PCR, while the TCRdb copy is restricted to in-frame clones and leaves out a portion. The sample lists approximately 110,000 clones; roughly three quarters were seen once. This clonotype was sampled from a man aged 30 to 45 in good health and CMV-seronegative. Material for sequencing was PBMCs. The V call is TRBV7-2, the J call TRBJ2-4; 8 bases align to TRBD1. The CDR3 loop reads CASGLTGARLAKNIQYF. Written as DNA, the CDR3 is TGTGCCAGCGGTTTGACAGGGGCCCGTTTAGCCAAAAACATTCAGTACTTC. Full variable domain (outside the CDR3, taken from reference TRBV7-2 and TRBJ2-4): GAGVSQSPSNKVTEKGKDVELRCDPISGHTALYWYRQSLGQGLEFLIYFQGNSAPDKSGLPSDRFSAERTGGSVSTLTIQRTQQEDSAVYLCASGLTGARLAKNIQYFGAGTRLSVL.